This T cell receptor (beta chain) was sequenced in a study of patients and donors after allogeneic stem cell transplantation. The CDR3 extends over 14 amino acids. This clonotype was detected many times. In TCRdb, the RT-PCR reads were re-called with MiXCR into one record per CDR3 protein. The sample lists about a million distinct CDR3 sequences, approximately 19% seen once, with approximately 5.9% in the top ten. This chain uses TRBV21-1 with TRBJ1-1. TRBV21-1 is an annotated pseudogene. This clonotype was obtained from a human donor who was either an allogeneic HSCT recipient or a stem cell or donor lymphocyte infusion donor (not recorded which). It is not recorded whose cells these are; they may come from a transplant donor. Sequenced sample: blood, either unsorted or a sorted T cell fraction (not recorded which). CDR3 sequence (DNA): TGTGCCAGCAGCGATTGTATTATGAACACTGAAGCTTTCTTT. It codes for CASSDCIMNTEAFF.